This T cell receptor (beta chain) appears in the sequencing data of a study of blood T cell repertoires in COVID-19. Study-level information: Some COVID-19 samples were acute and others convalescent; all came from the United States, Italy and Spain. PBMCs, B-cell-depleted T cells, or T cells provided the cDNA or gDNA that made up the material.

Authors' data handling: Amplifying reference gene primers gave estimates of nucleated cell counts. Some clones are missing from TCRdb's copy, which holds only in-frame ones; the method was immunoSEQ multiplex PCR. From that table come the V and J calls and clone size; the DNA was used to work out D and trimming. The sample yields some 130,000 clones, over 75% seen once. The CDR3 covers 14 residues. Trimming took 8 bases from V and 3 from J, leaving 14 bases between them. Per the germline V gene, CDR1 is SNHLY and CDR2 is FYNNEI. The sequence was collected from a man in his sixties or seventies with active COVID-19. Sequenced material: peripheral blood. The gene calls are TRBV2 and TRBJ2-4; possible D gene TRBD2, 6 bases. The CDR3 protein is CASGNLDYKNIQYF. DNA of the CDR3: TGTGCCAGCGGCAACCTGGACTACAAAAACATTCAGTACTTC.